The rows below give T cell receptor beta chains drawn from one sample of a study of early T cells in non-severe SARS-CoV-2 infection. TCRdb analysed the 5' RACE reads with MiXCR anew, one entry per CDR3 protein. In the table there are under 85,000 distinct CDR3 sequences, about 13% of which are singletons. Sequenced input: whole blood. All receptors derive from an adult who was a healthcare worker with PCR-confirmed SARS-CoV-2 infection or an uninfected control (not recorded which). CDR3s include the opening cysteine and the closing phenylalanine or tryptophan. Fields, in order: D gene, J gene, V gene, clone size, CDR3 DNA, CDR3 protein. D genes are given only for firm matches. Not every row has a clone size; where given, it reads once, few, many or a size class.

D: -
J: TRBJ2-1
V: TRBV2
size: -
DNA: TGTGCCAGCAGTAAAAGGGGTCTTTACAATGAGCAGTTCTTC
CDR3: CASSKRGLYNEQFF

D: -
J: TRBJ1-2
V: TRBV4-1
size: -
DNA: TGCGCCAGCAGCCAGACAGGAGCCTATGGCTACACCTTC
CDR3: CASSQTGAYGYTF

D: TRBD1
J: TRBJ1-1
V: TRBV5-1
size: many
DNA: TGCGCCAGCAGCTACGGACAGGGTAGGCTGAACACTGAAGCTTTCTTT
CDR3: CASSYGQGRLNTEAFF

D: -
J: TRBJ2-3
V: TRBV9
size: few
DNA: TGTGCCAGCAGCGTAGAAAGGGTCGGGGATACGCAGTATTTT
CDR3: CASSVERVGDTQYF

D: -
J: TRBJ2-3
V: TRBV20-1
size: -
DNA: TGCAGGGCGGGCGGGAGCACAGATACGCAGTATTTT
CDR3: CRAGGSTDTQYF

D: -
J: TRBJ2-7
V: TRBV7-3
size: few
DNA: TGTGCCAGCAGCCTAGCCGCTGAAAGTGCCGAGCAGTACTTC
CDR3: CASSLAAESAEQYF

D: -
J: TRBJ2-1
V: TRBV6-2/TRBV6-3
size: -
DNA: TGTGCCAGCAGTTCAGGATATGAGCAGTTCTTC
CDR3: CASSSGYEQFF

D: TRBD1
J: TRBJ2-5
V: TRBV5-1
size: many
DNA: TGCGCCAGCAGCTTACAGGGGGCCCAAGAGACCCAGTACTTC
CDR3: CASSLQGAQETQYF

D: -
J: TRBJ1-5
V: TRBV21-1
size: many
DNA: TGTGCCAGCAGCAAGAACAGGGTGGGCCATCAGCCCCAGCATTTT
CDR3: CASSKNRVGHQPQHF

D: -
J: TRBJ2-1
V: TRBV18
size: many
DNA: TGTGCCAGCTCACCACTGAGCGGCTACAGCGATGAGCAGTTCTTC
CDR3: CASSPLSGYSDEQFF

D: -
J: TRBJ2-1
V: TRBV6-2/TRBV6-3
size: -
DNA: TGTGCCAGCAGTTACGACTCATACAATGAGCAGTTCTTC
CDR3: CASSYDSYNEQFF

D: TRBD2
J: TRBJ2-1
V: TRBV29-1
size: -
DNA: TGCAGCGTAGGACTAGCGGGAGGTTGGAATGAGCAGTTCTTC
CDR3: CSVGLAGGWNEQFF

D: -
J: TRBJ2-2
V: TRBV7-9
size: -
DNA: TGTGCCAGCAGCTTTGTGTCCGGGGAGCTGTTTTTT
CDR3: CASSFVSGELFF

D: TRBD2
J: TRBJ2-2
V: TRBV2
size: large
DNA: TGTGCCAGCAGTCCTAGCGGGATCAACACCGGGGAGCTGTTTTTT
CDR3: CASSPSGINTGELFF

D: TRBD2
J: TRBJ2-2
V: TRBV6-6
size: many
DNA: TGTGCCAGCAGCCCGACGGGGACTAGCGGGAGAACCGGGGAGCTGTTTTTT
CDR3: CASSPTGTSGRTGELFF

D: -
J: TRBJ2-1
V: TRBV27
size: many
DNA: TGTGCCAGCAGAACTAAGTTCGACAGGAGCTCCTACAATGAGCAGTTCTTC
CDR3: CASRTKFDRSSYNEQFF

D: TRBD1
J: TRBJ2-3
V: TRBV27
size: few
DNA: TGTGCCAGCAGTTCACAGGGGGCGGACGATACGCAGTATTTT
CDR3: CASSSQGADDTQYF

D: -
J: TRBJ1-1
V: TRBV18
size: few
DNA: TGTGCCAGCTCACCACCGGGAGGGAGAGGGAGTACTGAAGCTTTCTTT
CDR3: CASSPPGGRGSTEAFF

D: -
J: TRBJ1-1
V: TRBV5-1
size: -
DNA: TGCGCCAGCAGCTTGGGAGAGGAAAACACTGAAGCTTTCTTT
CDR3: CASSLGEENTEAFF

D: TRBD2
J: TRBJ2-2
V: TRBV5-1
size: many
DNA: TGCGCCAGCAGCTTGCTAGCGGGGGCGAACACCGGGGAGCTGTTTTTT
CDR3: CASSLLAGANTGELFF

D: -
J: TRBJ1-5
V: TRBV10-3
size: -
DNA: TGTGCCATCAGTGAGTCAGAAAGAAATCAGCCCCAGCATTTT
CDR3: CAISESERNQPQHF

D: -
J: TRBJ2-7
V: TRBV29-1
size: -
DNA: TGCAGCGTTGAGGGGCCCCAGGGAGAATACGAGCAGTACTTC
CDR3: CSVEGPQGEYEQYF

D: TRBD1
J: TRBJ2-5
V: TRBV7-2
size: many
DNA: TGTGCCAGCAGGGCGGACAGGGGGCGCGGGACCCAGTACTTC
CDR3: CASRADRGRGTQYF

D: -
J: TRBJ2-7
V: TRBV5-1
size: many
DNA: TGCGCCAGCAGCTTGGCACAGGGCTACGAGCAGTACTTC
CDR3: CASSLAQGYEQYF

D: -
J: TRBJ2-1
V: TRBV7-2
size: few
DNA: TGTGCCAGCAGCTTTGACGTAGCGCAGTTCTTC
CDR3: CASSFDVAQFF

D: -
J: TRBJ1-6
V: TRBV20-1
size: few
DNA: TGCAGTGCTAGGGCCTCGGCGGATTCACCCCTCCACTTT
CDR3: CSARASADSPLHF

D: -
J: TRBJ1-5
V: TRBV25-1
size: few
DNA: TGTGCCAGCAGTGAATCAGGACGGGGTCAGCCCCAGCATTTT
CDR3: CASSESGRGQPQHF

D: -
J: TRBJ1-1
V: TRBV7-8
size: -
DNA: TGTGCCAGCAGCTTAGGACGGATGAACACTGAAGCTTTCTTT
CDR3: CASSLGRMNTEAFF

D: -
J: TRBJ2-3
V: TRBV11-2
size: medium-sized
DNA: TGTGCCAGCAGTTCGGTGACAGCAGATACGCAGTATTTT
CDR3: CASSSVTADTQYF

D: -
J: TRBJ2-3
V: TRBV7-2
size: few
DNA: TGTGCCAGCAGCCCTAAGTGGGTTCAGGCAGATACGCAGTATTTT
CDR3: CASSPKWVQADTQYF

D: TRBD2
J: TRBJ2-1
V: TRBV10-3
size: many
DNA: TGTGCCATCAGTGGGACTAGCTCCTACAATGAGCAGTTCTTC
CDR3: CAISGTSSYNEQFF

D: -
J: TRBJ2-1
V: TRBV7-2
size: many
DNA: TGTGCCAGCAGCCCCAGGGGTGGCAATGAGCAGTTCTTC
CDR3: CASSPRGGNEQFF

D: TRBD1
J: TRBJ2-3
V: TRBV5-1
size: -
DNA: TGCGCCAGCAGCTTGCGGGAGACAGGGGGCTATGGCACAGATACGCAGTATTTT
CDR3: CASSLRETGGYGTDTQYF

D: TRBD2
J: TRBJ2-3
V: TRBV7-3
size: many
DNA: TGTGCCAGCAGTCCCTCGAGCGGGGGATTTGATACGCAGTATTTT
CDR3: CASSPSSGGFDTQYF

D: TRBD1
J: TRBJ2-5
V: TRBV11-2
size: -
DNA: TGTGCCAGCAGCATTGGGACAGGGTCCCAAGAGACCCAGTACTTC
CDR3: CASSIGTGSQETQYF

D: TRBD2
J: TRBJ2-7
V: TRBV20-1
size: many
DNA: TGCAGTGCAACCTCCCAACTAGCGGGAGGGACCTACGAGCAGTACTTC
CDR3: CSATSQLAGGTYEQYF

D: -
J: TRBJ1-1
V: TRBV30
size: many
DNA: TGTGCCTGGAGTCCAAACAGGATGAACACTGAAGCTTTCTTT
CDR3: CAWSPNRMNTEAFF

D: -
J: TRBJ2-5
V: TRBV7-9
size: -
DNA: TGTGCCAGCAGCTTATCAGGGGAAGAGACCCAGTACTTC
CDR3: CASSLSGEETQYF

D: TRBD2
J: TRBJ2-5
V: TRBV9
size: -
DNA: TGTGCCAGCAGCGTAGTTAGCGGGGGACCCCAAGAGACCCAGTACTTC
CDR3: CASSVVSGGPQETQYF

D: -
J: TRBJ2-5
V: TRBV3-1
size: many
DNA: TGTGCCAGCAGCCAAGATTGGCGCTTGGGCGGCCAAGAGACCCAGTACTTC
CDR3: CASSQDWRLGGQETQYF

D: TRBD2
J: TRBJ2-7
V: TRBV6-2/TRBV6-3
size: once
DNA: TGTGCCAGCATGGGACTAGATTCTTACGAGCAGTACTTC
CDR3: CASMGLDSYEQYF

D: TRBD1
J: TRBJ2-3
V: TRBV7-8
size: -
DNA: TGTGCCAGCAGCTCGGGACAGGGGGCCACAGATACGCAGTATTTT
CDR3: CASSSGQGATDTQYF

D: TRBD1
J: TRBJ2-7
V: TRBV5-1
size: few
DNA: TGCGCCAGCAGCCCCGGGACAGGGGGCACCTACGAGCAGTACTTC
CDR3: CASSPGTGGTYEQYF

D: TRBD2
J: TRBJ2-7
V: TRBV6-1
size: many
DNA: TGTGCCAGCAGTGAGCTAGCGGGGGGGAGCTCCTACGAGCAGTACTTC
CDR3: CASSELAGGSSYEQYF

D: -
J: TRBJ2-1
V: TRBV9
size: -
DNA: TGTGCCAGCAGCGTTAATCCCCGATCCGCTTACAATGAGCAGTTCTTC
CDR3: CASSVNPRSAYNEQFF

D: -
J: TRBJ1-1
V: TRBV7-2
size: -
DNA: TGTGCCAGCAGCTTCCCAGGCCGGACTGAAGCTTTCTTT
CDR3: CASSFPGRTEAFF